The present entry profiles one T cell receptor beta chain with its context. Expressed TCRB transcripts were sequenced because the entire RNA isolate underwent reverse transcription. Clones were read by immunoSEQ multiplex PCR, and TCRdb kept only the in-frame ones, dropping some. The table lists about half a million clones, over 10% of them singletons. These data originate in a study of beta chain features in type 1 diabetes. CDR1 is SGHNT and CDR2 is YYREEE in the germline V gene (reference sequence). This CDR3 contains 13 residues. V lost 6 bases and J 0 bases, leaving 4 bases between the germline ends.

The sample taken for sequencing was naive CD4+ T cells from blood. The sequence was collected from a woman in her late teens or twenties in good health. The genes are TRBV5-4 and TRBJ1-6; D is unclear. Here the CDR3 DNA reads TGTGCCAGCAAGGGCTCCTATAATTCACCCCTCCACTTT. Amino acid sequence: CASKGSYNSPLHF.